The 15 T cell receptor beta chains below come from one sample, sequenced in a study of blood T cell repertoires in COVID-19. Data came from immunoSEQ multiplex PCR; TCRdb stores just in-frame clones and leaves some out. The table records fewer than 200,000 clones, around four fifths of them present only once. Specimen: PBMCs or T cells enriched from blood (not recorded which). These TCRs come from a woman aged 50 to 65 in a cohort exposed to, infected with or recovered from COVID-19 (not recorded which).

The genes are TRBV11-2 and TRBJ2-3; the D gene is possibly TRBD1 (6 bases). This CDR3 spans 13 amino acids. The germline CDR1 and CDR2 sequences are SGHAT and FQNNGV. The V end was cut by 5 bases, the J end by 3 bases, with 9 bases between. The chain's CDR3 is CASSQDRTDTQYF. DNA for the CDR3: TGTGCCAGCAGCCAAGACAGGACAGATACGCAGTATTTT.

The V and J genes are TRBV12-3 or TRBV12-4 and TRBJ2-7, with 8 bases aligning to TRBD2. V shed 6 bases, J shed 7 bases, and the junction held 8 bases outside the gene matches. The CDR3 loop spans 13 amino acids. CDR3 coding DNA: TGTGCCAGCAGGCTAGCGGGTGGGCGGGAGCAGTACTTC. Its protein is CASRLAGGREQYF.

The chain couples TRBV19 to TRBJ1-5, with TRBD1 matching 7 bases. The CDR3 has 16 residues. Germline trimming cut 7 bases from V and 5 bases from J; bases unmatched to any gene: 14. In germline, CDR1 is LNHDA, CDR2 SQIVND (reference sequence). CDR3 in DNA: TGTGCCAGTACCGACAGGGAAGAGGGCTTCTATCAGCCCCAGCATTTT. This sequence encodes CASTDREEGFYQPQHF.

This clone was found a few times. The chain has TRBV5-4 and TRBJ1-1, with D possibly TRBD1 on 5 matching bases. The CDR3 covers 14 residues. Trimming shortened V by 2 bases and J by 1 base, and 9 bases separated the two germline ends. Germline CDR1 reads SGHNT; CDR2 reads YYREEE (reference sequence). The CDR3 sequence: CASSFSTGNTEAFF. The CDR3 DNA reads TGTGCCAGCAGCTTCTCAACAGGGAACACTGAAGCTTTCTTT.

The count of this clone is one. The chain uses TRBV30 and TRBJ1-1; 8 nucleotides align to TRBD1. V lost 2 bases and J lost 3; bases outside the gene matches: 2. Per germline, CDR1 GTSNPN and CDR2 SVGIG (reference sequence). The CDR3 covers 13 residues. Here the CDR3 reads CAWSNRGDTEAFF. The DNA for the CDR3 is TGTGCCTGGAGTAACAGGGGGGACACTGAAGCTTTCTTT.

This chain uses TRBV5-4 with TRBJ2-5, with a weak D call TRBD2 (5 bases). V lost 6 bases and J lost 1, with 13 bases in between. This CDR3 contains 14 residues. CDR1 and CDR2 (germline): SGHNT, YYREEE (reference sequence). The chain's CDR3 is CASTRAGVQETQYF. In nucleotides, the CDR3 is TGTGCCAGCACCCGAGCCGGGGTCCAAGAGACCCAGTACTTC.

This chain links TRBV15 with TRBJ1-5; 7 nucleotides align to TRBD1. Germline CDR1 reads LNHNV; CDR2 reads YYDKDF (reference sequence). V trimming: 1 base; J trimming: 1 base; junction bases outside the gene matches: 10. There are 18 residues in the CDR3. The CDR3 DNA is TGTGCCACCAGCAGAGGTTCAACAGGGGCGTTAAGCAATCAGCCCCAGCATTTT. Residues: CATSRGSTGALSNQPQHF.

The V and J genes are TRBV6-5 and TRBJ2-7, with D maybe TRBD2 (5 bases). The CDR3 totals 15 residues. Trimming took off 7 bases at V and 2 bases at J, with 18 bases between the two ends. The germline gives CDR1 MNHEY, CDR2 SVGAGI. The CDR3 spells CASKRTGIRTYEQYF. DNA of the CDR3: TGTGCCAGCAAAAGGACCGGGATTCGCACCTACGAGCAGTACTTC.

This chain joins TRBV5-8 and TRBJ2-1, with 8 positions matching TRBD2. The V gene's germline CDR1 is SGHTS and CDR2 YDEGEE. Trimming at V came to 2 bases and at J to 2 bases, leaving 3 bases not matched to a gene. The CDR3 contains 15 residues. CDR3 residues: CASSFQAGAYNEQFF. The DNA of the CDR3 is TGTGCCAGCAGCTTCCAAGCGGGGGCCTACAATGAGCAGTTCTTC.

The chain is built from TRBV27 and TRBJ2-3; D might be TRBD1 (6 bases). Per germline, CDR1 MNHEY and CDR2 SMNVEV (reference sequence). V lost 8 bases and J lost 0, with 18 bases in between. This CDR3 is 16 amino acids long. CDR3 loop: CASQDFGQSSTDTQYF. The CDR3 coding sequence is TGTGCCAGCCAGGATTTCGGACAGTCGAGCACAGATACGCAGTATTTT.

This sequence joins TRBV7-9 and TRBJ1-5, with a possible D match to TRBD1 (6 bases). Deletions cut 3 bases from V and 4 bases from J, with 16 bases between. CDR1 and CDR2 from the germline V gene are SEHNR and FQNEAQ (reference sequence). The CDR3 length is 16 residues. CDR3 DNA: TGTGCCAGCAGCTTTACGGTAGGGGGACCTAATCAGCCCCAGCATTTT. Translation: CASSFTVGGPNQPQHF. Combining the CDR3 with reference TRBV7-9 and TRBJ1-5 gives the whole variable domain DTGVSQNPRHKITKRGQNVTFRCDPISEHNRLYWYRQTLGQGPEFLTYFQNEAQLEKSRLLSDRFSAERPKGSFSTLEIQRTEQGDSAMYLCASSFTVGGPNQPQHFGDGTRLSIL.

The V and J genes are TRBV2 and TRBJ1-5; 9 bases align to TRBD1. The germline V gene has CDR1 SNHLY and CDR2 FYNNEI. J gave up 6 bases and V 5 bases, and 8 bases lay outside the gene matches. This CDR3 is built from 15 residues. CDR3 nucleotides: TGTGCCAGCAGTATACAGGGGGCTTTAGGTCAGCCCCAGCATTTT. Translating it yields CASSIQGALGQPQHF.

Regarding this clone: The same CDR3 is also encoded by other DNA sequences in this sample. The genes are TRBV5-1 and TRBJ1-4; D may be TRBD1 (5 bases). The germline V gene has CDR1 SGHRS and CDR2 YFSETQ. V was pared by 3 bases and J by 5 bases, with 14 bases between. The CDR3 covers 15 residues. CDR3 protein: CASSSGGGTNEKLFF. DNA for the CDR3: TGCGCCAGCAGCTCGGGAGGCGGGACCAATGAAAAACTGTTTTTT.

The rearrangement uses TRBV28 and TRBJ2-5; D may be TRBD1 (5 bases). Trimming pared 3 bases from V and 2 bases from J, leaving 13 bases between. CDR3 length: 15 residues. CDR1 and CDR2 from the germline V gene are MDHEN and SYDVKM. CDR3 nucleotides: TGTGCCAGCAGTTTCAGGGCCCCGTTACAAGAGACCCAGTACTTC. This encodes CASSFRAPLQETQYF.

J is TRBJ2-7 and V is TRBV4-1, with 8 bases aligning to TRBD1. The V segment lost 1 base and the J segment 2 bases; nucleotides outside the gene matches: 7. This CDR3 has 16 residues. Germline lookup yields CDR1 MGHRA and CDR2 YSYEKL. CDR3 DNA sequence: TGCGCCAGCAGCCAAGTCTTGCAGGGGGCAACCTACGAGCAGTACTTC. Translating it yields CASSQVLQGATYEQYF.